The 31 T cell receptor beta chains in this list originate from one sample, sequenced in a study of T cell repertoires in cytomegalovirus infection. TCRdb passed the reads through MiXCR, listing each CDR3 protein once. Here the sample spans hundreds of thousands of distinct CDR3 sequences, roughly 36% being singletons. These receptors are not linked to any known antigen. The sequencing used cultured PBMCs, collected from culture after CMV antigen stimulation. These receptors were collected from a human donor in good health (CMV status not recorded). Some clones in this sample may be carry-over from other donors' samples.

The chain uses TRBV7-9 and TRBJ2-3; 11 nucleotides agree with TRBD2. The V gene end was trimmed by 6 bases and the J gene end by 7 bases; junction bases not matched to a gene: 9. This CDR3 is built from 15 residues. Per germline, CDR1 SEHNR and CDR2 FQNEAQ (reference sequence). CDR3 in amino acids: CASRGTSGSVYTQYF. CDR3 in DNA: TGTGCCAGCAGGGGAACTAGCGGGAGCGTATATACGCAGTATTTT.

The chain uses TRBV18 and TRBJ1-2; tentative D call: TRBD1 (6 bases). V shed 3 bases and J shed 3 bases, with 8 bases lying between them. Germline-derived CDR1 and CDR2 are KGHSH and LQKENI. The CDR3 totals 13 residues. This chain's CDR3 is CASSPQGYYGYTF. In nucleotides, the CDR3 is TGTGCCAGCTCACCCCAGGGGTACTATGGCTACACCTTC.

This clonotype showed up just once. The CDR3 loop is CASSFFSGYEQYF. CDR3 coding DNA: TGTGCCAGCAGTTTTTTCTCGGGATACGAGCAGTACTTC. This chain connects TRBV11-1 to TRBJ2-7; TRBD2 is a possible D gene (5 bases). The germline V gene encodes CDR1 SGHAT and CDR2 FQDESV (reference sequence). Trimming stripped 6 bases from V and 4 bases from J, with 13 bases between. The CDR3 has 13 amino acids.

The chain uses TRBV7-2 and TRBJ2-4, with unresolved D. This CDR3 has 13 residues. Germline V gene data show CDR1 as SGHTA and CDR2 as FQGNSA. V was clipped by 5 bases and J by 7 bases, with 12 bases between them. The CDR3 nucleotides are TGTGCCAGCAGCGCCGGCAGGTCCAACATTCAGTACTTC. Translated: CASSAGRSNIQYF.

J is TRBJ2-3 and V is TRBV18; D is undetermined. The CDR3 totals 14 residues. The germline gives CDR1 KGHSH, CDR2 LQKENI. V shed 2 bases and J shed 2 bases, with 8 bases lying between them. CDR3 sequence: CASSPAADTDTQYF. The CDR3 nucleotides read TGTGCCAGCTCACCAGCGGCGGACACAGATACGCAGTATTTT.

This sequence joins TRBV20-1 and TRBJ1-1; possible D gene TRBD1, 5 bases. Germline loops: CDR1 DFQATT, CDR2 SNEGSKA (reference sequence). V lost 6 bases and J 0 bases, leaving 11 bases between the germline ends. The CDR3 has 13 amino acids. In DNA form, the CDR3 reads TGCAGTGCAATCCGGGACGTGAACACTGAAGCTTTCTTT. Translated: CSAIRDVNTEAFF.

For this clonotype: At one end, the junction sequence differs from germline, possibly due to a read error. V is TRBV5-3 and J is TRBJ2-1; D gene ambiguous. TRBV5-3 qualifies as an ORF whose function is uncertain. The CDR3 runs 16 residues. This CDR3 is CASSSQTAKRNNEQFF. CDR3 bases: TGTGCCAGCAGCTCACAGACCGCGAAGAGGAACAATGAGCAGTTCTTC.

This clonotype was recorded a few times. The chain is built from TRBV6-1 and TRBJ2-1, with 9 positions matching TRBD2. Germline CDR1 reads MNHNS; CDR2 reads SASEGT. Germline trimming cut 0 bases from V and 7 bases from J; bases unmatched to any gene: 7. This CDR3 contains 16 residues. The CDR3 DNA reads as TGTGCCAGCAGTGAAGCGACAACTAGCGGGTGGAATGAGCAGTTCTTC. Its protein is CASSEATTSGWNEQFF.

The chain combines TRBV5-6 with TRBJ2-7; 8 nucleotides line up with TRBD2. This CDR3 region has 17 residues. CDR1 and CDR2 (germline): SGHDT, YYEEEE. The ends lost 0 bases at V and 7 bases at J; junction bases unmatched: 15. For the CDR3, the DNA is TGTGCCAGCAGCTTGGTTCGTAGCGGGAATACGAGGTGGGAGCAGTACTTC. Translating it yields CASSLVRSGNTRWEQYF.

V is TRBV7-2 and J is TRBJ2-1; 13 nucleotides match TRBD2. This CDR3 contains 15 residues. J lost 9 bases, V lost 2 bases, and 4 bases had no gene match. Germline V gives CDR1 SGHTA, CDR2 FQGNSA. The CDR3 loop is CASSLLTSGRGEQFF. CDR3 bases: TGTGCCAGCAGCTTACTAACTAGCGGGAGGGGTGAGCAGTTCTTC.

The V gene is TRBV5-1, the J gene TRBJ2-7; possible D gene TRBD2, 5 bases. Germline CDR1 SGHRS, CDR2 YFSETQ. V was clipped by 4 bases and J by 4 bases, with 9 bases between them. This CDR3 spans 12 amino acids. In DNA form, the CDR3 reads TGCGCCAGCAGCGAGACTACATACGAGCAGTACTTC. Its protein is CASSETTYEQYF. The full variable domain, completed using reference TRBV5-1 and TRBJ2-7, is KAGVTQTPRYLIKTRGQQVTLSCSPISGHRSVSWYQQTPGQGLQFLFEYFSETQRNKGNFPGRFSGRQFSNSRSEMNVSTLELGDSALYLCASSETTYEQYFGPGTRLTVT.

The chain links TRBV3-1 to TRBJ2-1; possibly TRBD2 for D (6 bases). Germline loops: CDR1 LGHDT, CDR2 YNNKEL (reference sequence). Trimming removed 5 bases at V and 6 bases at J, with 11 bases between. CDR3 size: 13 residues. CDR3 sequence (DNA): TGTGCCAGCAGCTTAACGACTAGCAATGAGCAGTTCTTC. Its protein product is CASSLTTSNEQFF.

Points on this clonotype: At one end the junction does not follow the germline gene, possibly because of a read error. V gene TRBV6-5 combines with J gene TRBJ2-1; possible D gene TRBD1, 6 bases. Germline-derived CDR1 and CDR2 are MNHEY and SVGAGI. The CDR3 has 13 amino acids. DNA for the CDR3: TGTGCCCGCAGGGGCACTTCCACCAATGAGCAGTTCTTC. This sequence encodes CARRGTSTNEQFF.

This clonotype occurred once. Sequence at one end of the junction differs from germline and may be a read error. The rearrangement uses TRBV6-2 or TRBV6-3 and TRBJ2-1; 12 nucleotides line up with TRBD2. The CDR3 contains 15 residues. Germline V gene lookup returns CDR1 MNHEY and CDR2 SVGEGT. The CDR3, as DNA: TGTGCCAGCAGTTACTCCCTAGCGGGAGGGGCAGTTCTGATCTTC. This codes for CASSYSLAGGAVLIF.

The V call is TRBV6-1, the J call TRBJ2-3; D is undetermined. The CDR3 extends over 14 amino acids. Trimming stripped 10 bases from V and 3 bases from J, with 17 bases between. The germline V gene encodes CDR1 MNHNS and CDR2 SASEGT. This CDR3 is CATSPLGSTDTQYF. The CDR3 nucleotides read TGTGCCACCTCCCCATTGGGTAGTACAGATACGCAGTATTTT.

This clonotype was seen ten or more times. J is TRBJ2-4 and V is TRBV7-2, with a possible D match to TRBD2 (6 bases). This CDR3 is 14 amino acids long. The V gene's germline CDR1 is SGHTA and CDR2 FQGNSA. V dropped 3 bases and J dropped 4 bases, with 10 bases sitting between them. This CDR3 is CASSLAGSKNIQYF. CDR3 sequence (DNA): TGTGCCAGCAGCTTGGCGGGATCGAAAAACATTCAGTACTTC.

The chain couples TRBV12-3 or TRBV12-4 to TRBJ2-7; D uncertain. Deletions cut 2 bases from V and 2 bases from J, with 10 bases between. The CDR3 runs 14 residues. The CDR3 sequence: CASSLISSPYEQYF. In nucleotides, the CDR3 is TGTGCCAGCAGTTTAATTTCGAGCCCCTACGAGCAGTACTTC.

The gene calls are TRBV6-5 and TRBJ2-7; D is perhaps TRBD1 (7 bases). Trimming removed 5 bases at V and 4 bases at J, with 15 bases between. Germline V gene sequence: CDR1 MNHEY, CDR2 SVGAGI. The CDR3 consists of 14 residues. The CDR3 loop is CASSRGTVGYEQYF. The CDR3 DNA sequence: TGTGCCAGCAGTCGCGGGACAGTTGGGTACGAGCAGTACTTC.

The rearrangement uses TRBV19 and TRBJ2-4; TRBD2 might be the D (5 bases). The CDR3 runs to 14 residues. Looked up from germline, CDR1 is LNHDA and CDR2 is SQIVND (reference sequence). V lost 1 base, J lost 8 bases, and 12 bases lay in between. CDR3 bases: TGTGCCAGTAGTATAGGAGGGAAAGAGGACATTCAGTACTTC. Its translation: CASSIGGKEDIQYF.

In its sample, this clonotype was seen many times. V is TRBV7-2 and J is TRBJ1-1; D remains ambiguous. The CDR3 totals 14 residues. CDR1 is SGHTA, CDR2 FQGNSA, per germline. With 2 bases removed from V and 4 bases from J, the gap between germline ends came to 11 bases. This chain's CDR3 is CASSLRRQITEAFF. In DNA, the CDR3 is TGTGCCAGCAGCTTAAGGCGTCAGATCACTGAAGCTTTCTTT.

The chain combines TRBV27 with TRBJ1-6; D not certain. Deletions cut 5 bases from V and 5 bases from J, with 4 bases between. The CDR3 loop spans 12 amino acids. CDR1 is MNHEY, CDR2 SMNVEV, per germline (reference sequence). CDR3 coding DNA: TGTGCCAGCAGTGCGCATAATTCACCCCTCCACTTT. Translated, it gives CASSAHNSPLHF.

J is TRBJ2-5 and V is TRBV27; D call uncertain. V was pared by 4 bases and J by 4 bases, with 10 bases between. This CDR3 contains 13 residues. Germline V CDR1 and CDR2: MNHEY, SMNVEV (reference sequence). The CDR3 is CASSSFSGETQYF. The CDR3 DNA reads TGTGCCAGCAGTTCTTTCTCGGGAGAGACCCAGTACTTC.

In its sample, this clonotype was seen many times. This sequence joins TRBV7-8 and TRBJ1-1, with D unclear. CDR3 length equals 13 residues. Per the germline V gene, CDR1 is SGHVS and CDR2 is FQNEAQ. V shed 3 bases and J shed 6 bases, with 11 bases lying between them. CDR3: CASSFRRGPEAFF. The DNA of the CDR3 is TGTGCCAGCAGCTTCCGCCGGGGTCCTGAAGCTTTCTTT. Using reference TRBV7-8 and TRBJ1-1 for the parts outside the CDR3, the full variable domain is GAGVSQSPRYKVAKRGQDVALRCDPISGHVSLFWYQQALGQGPEFLTYFQNEAQLDKSGLPSDRFFAERPEGSVSTLKIQRTQQEDSAVYLCASSFRRGPEAFFGQGTRLTVV.

The gene calls are TRBV25-1 and TRBJ1-4; no definite D call. The CDR3 runs 14 residues. The germline V and J ends were trimmed by 2 bases and 3 bases, with 7 bases remaining between them. In germline, CDR1 is MGHDK, CDR2 SYGVNS. Here the CDR3 DNA reads TGTGCCAGCAGTGAAAGTGGGGCTAATGAAAAACTGTTTTTT. This encodes CASSESGANEKLFF.

The CDR3 loop is CASSLYMALGDTEAFF. CDR3 nucleotide sequence: TGTGCCAGCAGCTTATACATGGCCTTAGGTGACACTGAAGCTTTCTTT. The chain is built from TRBV7-9 and TRBJ1-1; no reliable D call. Germline CDR1 SEHNR, CDR2 FQNEAQ (reference sequence). The V and J ends lost 2 bases and 3 bases respectively, with 16 bases between them. The CDR3 has 16 amino acids.

The chain combines TRBV28 with TRBJ1-2, with a tentative D call TRBD1 (6 bases). The CDR3 extends over 14 amino acids. The germline gives CDR1 MDHEN, CDR2 SYDVKM. V lost 6 bases and J 9 bases, leaving 20 bases between the germline ends. CDR3 protein: CASRPGQGTYCYTF. As DNA, the CDR3 is TGTGCCAGCAGACCCGGGCAGGGGACATATTGCTACACCTTC.

The chain has TRBV7-9 and TRBJ1-3; D might be TRBD1 (6 bases). This CDR3 comprises 12 residues. The germline gives CDR1 SEHNR, CDR2 FQNEAQ (reference sequence). Trimming stripped 5 bases from V and 8 bases from J, with 10 bases between. For the CDR3, the DNA is TGTGCCAGCAGCCAGAGACAGGACACCATATATTTT. It is translated as CASSQRQDTIYF.

The rearrangement joins TRBV4-1 to TRBJ1-1; no reliable D call. The ends were cut back, 3 bases at V and 7 bases at J, with 15 bases in the middle. This CDR3 is built from 14 residues. Germline lookup yields CDR1 MGHRA and CDR2 YSYEKL. The CDR3 DNA sequence: TGCGCCAGCAGCCAGGGATTAGGAGACGTTGAAGCTTTCTTT. Residues: CASSQGLGDVEAFF.

This clonotype was counted between two and nine times. The chain joins TRBV7-9 to TRBJ2-7, with D unresolved. CDR1 is SEHNR and CDR2 is FQNEAQ in the germline V gene (reference sequence). Trimming shortened V by 5 bases and J by 2 bases, and 10 bases separated the two germline ends. The CDR3 is 13 amino acids. The CDR3, as DNA: TGTGCCAGCAGCGCCGACATAGCCTACGAGCAGTACTTC. It encodes CASSADIAYEQYF.

The chain couples TRBV7-9 to TRBJ2-3, with 10 bases aligning to TRBD1. Germline V gene sequence: CDR1 SEHNR, CDR2 FQNEAQ (reference sequence). V shed 7 bases, J shed 6 bases, and the junction held 10 bases outside the gene matches. This CDR3 comprises 15 residues. CDR3 protein: CASNPGQGNSDTQYF. The CDR3 DNA sequence: TGTGCCAGCAACCCGGGACAGGGGAATTCTGATACGCAGTATTTT. The variable domain in full, with the rest retrieved from reference TRBV7-9 and TRBJ2-3, is DTGVSQNPRHKITKRGQNVTFRCDPISEHNRLYWYRQTLGQGPEFLTYFQNEAQLEKSRLLSDRFSAERPKGSFSTLEIQRTEQGDSAMYLCASNPGQGNSDTQYFGPGTRLTVL.

In its sample, this clonotype was seen many times. V is TRBV7-2 and J is TRBJ1-2; D possibly corresponds to TRBD1 (6 bases). Germline V gene lookup returns CDR1 SGHTA and CDR2 FQGNSA. CDR3 length: 16 amino acids. V lost 1 base, J lost 4 bases, and 16 bases lay in between. In DNA form, the CDR3 reads TGTGCCAGCAGCTTAGTTTCCCCGGGACAACTCTATGGCTACACCTTC. Residues: CASSLVSPGQLYGYTF.